One sample yielded the 32 T cell receptor beta chains listed below, sequenced in a study of cytomegalovirus exposure and HLA in healthy donors. PCR used 60 Vbeta primers and 13 Jbeta primers. This table comes from immunoSEQ multiplex PCR, and its TCRdb copy is limited to in-frame clones, with some not included. This repertoire shows more than 85,000 clones, around 83% found once; its top ten account for more than 1%. Sequenced: PBMCs. Source of these receptors: a woman aged 18 to 35 in good health and CMV-seronegative.

CDR3 sequence: CASSTDDGNEKLFF. CDR3 bases: TGTGCCAGCAGCACAGACGATGGAAATGAAAAACTGTTTTTT. J is TRBJ1-4 and V is TRBV7-9; no reliable D call. Trimming removed 5 bases at V and 5 bases at J, with 12 bases between. Germline lookup yields CDR1 SEHNR and CDR2 FQNEAQ (reference sequence). CDR3 length: 14 amino acids.

This clone was picked up one time. V gene TRBV4-1 combines with J gene TRBJ2-7; 7 nucleotides agree with TRBD1. The CDR3 contains 16 residues. The V segment lost 1 base and the J segment 4 bases; nucleotides outside the gene matches: 10. Germline CDR1 and CDR2: MGHRA and YSYEKL. CDR3 residues: CASSQASGTVNYEQYF. CDR3 in DNA: TGCGCCAGCAGCCAAGCCAGTGGGACAGTCAATTACGAGCAGTACTTC.

This chain joins TRBV5-5 and TRBJ2-7, with 7 bases that match TRBD1. The V segment lost 3 bases and the J segment 4 bases; nucleotides outside the gene matches: 1. This CDR3 has 12 residues. The V gene's germline CDR1 is SGHKS and CDR2 YYEKEE (reference sequence). The chain's CDR3 is CASSSTGYEQYF. CDR3 coding DNA: TGTGCCAGCAGCTCGACAGGGTACGAGCAGTACTTC.

The CDR3 loop reads CASSVEGTRTYEQYF. The CDR3 region has the DNA TGTGCCAGCAGCGTAGAGGGGACACGGACCTACGAGCAGTACTTC. The rearrangement links TRBV9 to TRBJ2-7; tentatively, D is TRBD1 (6 bases). Germline-derived CDR1 and CDR2 are SGDLS and YYNGEE. The CDR3 contains 15 residues. V shed 0 bases and J shed 2 bases, with 12 bases lying between them. Combining the CDR3 with reference TRBV9 and TRBJ2-7 gives the whole variable domain DSGVTQTPKHLITATGQRVTLRCSPRSGDLSVYWYQQSLDQGLQFLIQYYNGEERAKGNILERFSAQQFPDLHSELNLSSLELGDSALYFCASSVEGTRTYEQYFGPGTRLTVT.

V and J are TRBV5-4 and TRBJ2-1, with a weak D call TRBD1 (5 bases). Per germline, CDR1 SGHNT and CDR2 YYREEE (reference sequence). This CDR3 comprises 18 residues. Trimming pared 0 bases from V and 0 bases from J, leaving 16 bases between. The CDR3 DNA follows: TGTGCCAGCAGCTTGGTCCCGGTGACAGTTGGCTCCTACAATGAGCAGTTCTTC. Its translation is CASSLVPVTVGSYNEQFF.

The chain has TRBV29-1 and TRBJ2-3, with a weak D call TRBD1 (6 bases). The CDR3 extends over 14 amino acids. V lost 6 bases, J lost 2 bases, and 15 bases lay in between. Germline V lookup: CDR1 SQVTM, CDR2 ANQGSEA. DNA of the CDR3: TGCAGCGTACACGGGACACCGAACACAGATACGCAGTATTTT. Translation gives CSVHGTPNTDTQYF.

This chain links TRBV28 with TRBJ1-1, with D unresolved. The CDR3 is made up of 15 amino acids. Trimming pared 5 bases from V and 2 bases from J, leaving 15 bases between. Per the germline V gene, CDR1 is MDHEN and CDR2 is SYDVKM. The CDR3 DNA follows: TGTGCCAGCAGTCCCCTCCGGGAGATAAACACTGAAGCTTTCTTT. It encodes CASSPLREINTEAFF.

The chain joins TRBV2 to TRBJ2-5, with 7 bases matching TRBD1. The CDR3 consists of 14 residues. Germline CDR1 SNHLY, CDR2 FYNNEI. V was pared by 6 bases and J by 2 bases, with 6 bases of the junction left unmatched. The CDR3 protein is CASSRDRFQETQYF. For the CDR3, the DNA is TGTGCCAGCAGCCGGGACAGATTTCAAGAGACCCAGTACTTC.

The chain carries TRBV10-3 and TRBJ1-2, with D possibly matching TRBD1 (5 bases). Germline CDR1 is ENHRY and CDR2 is SYGVKD. The CDR3 runs to 13 residues. Trimming pared 8 bases from V and 0 bases from J, leaving 10 bases between. This CDR3 reads CAIEQVANYGYTF. Written as DNA, the CDR3 is TGTGCCATCGAACAGGTAGCTAACTATGGCTACACCTTC.

V is TRBV7-9 and J is TRBJ1-4, with 8 bases matching TRBD1. The CDR3 runs 15 residues. CDR1 and CDR2 from the germline V gene are SEHNR and FQNEAQ (reference sequence). The V segment lost 1 base and the J segment 6 bases; nucleotides outside the gene matches: 4. CDR3 residues: CASSLGQGSDEKLFF. CDR3 nucleotides: TGTGCCAGCAGCTTAGGACAGGGGTCGGATGAAAAACTGTTTTTT.

This clone was detected once. The V and J genes are TRBV13 and TRBJ2-5; a weak D match, TRBD2 (5 bases). V was trimmed by 4 bases and J by 5 bases, leaving 11 bases between them. The CDR3 is 13 amino acids. Germline V CDR1 and CDR2: PRHDT, FYEKMQ (reference sequence). CDR3 bases: TGTGCCAGCAGCTCGGGAATGAGGGAGACCCAGTACTTC. Its protein product is CASSSGMRETQYF.

This clone has just one count. V usage is TRBV11-2 and J usage is TRBJ2-3, with 8 bases matching TRBD1. The trim removed 5 bases at V and 6 bases at J, leaving 10 bases unmatched. The CDR3 consists of 15 residues. The germline V gene encodes CDR1 SGHAT and CDR2 FQNNGV. Written as DNA, the CDR3 is TGTGCCAGCAGCCGGGGACAGGACTTAGGGGATACGCAGTATTTT. This encodes CASSRGQDLGDTQYF.

This sequence joins TRBV7-9 and TRBJ1-2, with D possibly matching TRBD1 (6 bases). Looked up from germline, CDR1 is SEHNR and CDR2 is FQNEAQ (reference sequence). Trimming took 4 bases from V and 3 from J, leaving 15 bases between them. The CDR3 is 15 amino acids. The CDR3 DNA follows: TGTGCCAGCAGCTCTACCCATGGACAGCACTATGGCTACACCTTC. Protein sequence: CASSSTHGQHYGYTF.

The chain uses TRBV28 and TRBJ2-7; 7 bases fit TRBD1. Germline lookup yields CDR1 MDHEN and CDR2 SYDVKM. V was pared by 3 bases and J by 0 bases, with 2 bases of the junction left unmatched. The CDR3 length is 14 residues. The CDR3 here is CASSFGQDSYEQYF. Here the CDR3 DNA reads TGTGCCAGCAGTTTTGGACAGGACTCCTACGAGCAGTACTTC.

The chain couples TRBV5-1 to TRBJ2-5; no clear D gene. The V end lost 1 base, the J end lost 2 bases, and 12 bases lay between the germline ends. Germline CDR1 SGHRS, CDR2 YFSETQ. The CDR3 is made up of 15 amino acids. The CDR3 is CASSLRLVEQETQYF. In nucleotides, the CDR3 is TGCGCCAGCAGCTTGCGGCTAGTCGAACAAGAGACCCAGTACTTC.

The rearrangement links TRBV5-1 to TRBJ2-1, with 15 bases lining up with TRBD2. The CDR3 runs to 14 residues. After removal of 5 bases from V and 6 bases from J, the junction contained 0 bases not matched to a gene. The germline V gene encodes CDR1 SGHRS and CDR2 YFSETQ. CDR3: CASRGLAGGNEQFF. DNA for the CDR3: TGCGCCAGCAGGGGACTAGCGGGAGGCAATGAGCAGTTCTTC.

This chain uses TRBV29-1 with TRBJ2-1; 12 bases match TRBD2. The V gene's germline CDR1 is SQVTM and CDR2 ANQGSEA. There are 17 residues in the CDR3. With V trimmed by 5 bases and J by 8 bases, 16 bases remained unmatched. CDR3 in amino acids: CSVILWTSGITLDEQFF. For the CDR3, the DNA is TGCAGCGTTATCTTATGGACTAGCGGGATCACCTTGGATGAGCAGTTCTTC.

J is TRBJ2-1 and V is TRBV6-4; 10 nucleotides agree with TRBD2. CDR1 is MRHNA and CDR2 is SNTAGT in the germline V gene. The J segment lost 8 bases and the V segment lost 3 bases, leaving 4 bases of the junction unmatched. The CDR3 sequence is 14 residues long. The CDR3: CASSESSGSYEQFF. The CDR3 bases are TGTGCCAGCAGTGAGTCTAGCGGGAGCTATGAGCAGTTCTTC.

The chain carries TRBV30 and TRBJ2-2; 11 bases align to TRBD2. The CDR3 is 14 amino acids. From germline, CDR1 is GTSNPN and CDR2 SVGIG (reference sequence). V dropped 3 bases and J dropped 4; count of bases not matched to a gene: 1. CDR3 region: CAWRLAGVTGELFF. CDR3 in DNA: TGTGCCTGGAGACTAGCGGGAGTCACCGGGGAGCTGTTTTTT.

This clone was observed a handful of times. The gene calls are TRBV6-1 and TRBJ2-2; D is perhaps TRBD1 (6 bases). Germline V lookup: CDR1 MNHNS, CDR2 SASEGT. With 7 bases removed from V and 9 bases from J, the gap between germline ends came to 18 bases. The CDR3 has 14 amino acids. DNA for the CDR3: TGTGCCAGCAATGCAGGGGAGAGGGGCTGGGAGCTGTTTTTT. Protein product: CASNAGERGWELFF.

The chain links TRBV10-3 to TRBJ1-1; no clear D gene. The germline gives CDR1 ENHRY, CDR2 SYGVKD. V gave up 6 bases and J gave up 1 base, with 12 bases separating them. The CDR3 is 14 amino acids. CDR3 region: CAISDQRKNTEAFF. The CDR3 DNA reads as TGTGCCATCAGCGACCAGCGGAAGAACACTGAAGCTTTCTTT.

Here the CDR3 reads CASSEGRVAGTDEQYF. DNA for the CDR3: TGTGCCAGCAGTGAAGGAAGGGTAGCGGGGACGGATGAGCAGTACTTC. The chain uses TRBV2 and TRBJ2-5; 8 nucleotides agree with TRBD2. V lost 1 base to trimming and J lost 11 bases; unmatched junction nucleotides: 15. The CDR3 covers 16 residues. Germline CDR1 is SNHLY and CDR2 is FYNNEI.

The chain couples TRBV25-1 to TRBJ2-6; tentative D call: TRBD2 (5 bases). The germline V gene encodes CDR1 MGHDK and CDR2 SYGVNS. This CDR3 region has 16 residues. V was clipped by 2 bases and J by 0 bases, with 8 bases between them. Here the CDR3 reads CASSEGGSSGANVLTF. The CDR3 DNA is TGTGCCAGCAGTGAAGGTGGGAGCTCTGGGGCCAACGTCCTGACTTTC.

The chain is built from TRBV2 and TRBJ2-7, with a weak D call TRBD1 (5 bases). V shed 1 base and J shed 12 bases, with 13 bases lying between them. Per the germline V gene, CDR1 is SNHLY and CDR2 is FYNNEI. This CDR3 has 12 amino acids. CDR3 in DNA: TGTGCCAGCAGTGAAGGTGGGGCGAATGGGTACTTC. This sequence encodes CASSEGGANGYF.

This clone was seen once. The chain has TRBV4-1 and TRBJ1-3; 9 nucleotides align to TRBD1. Germline loops: CDR1 MGHRA, CDR2 YSYEKL. J gave up 2 bases and V 4 bases, and 6 bases lay outside the gene matches. This CDR3 has 16 amino acids. CDR3 coding DNA: TGCGCCAGCAGCCTGATACAGGGGGCGCCTGGAAACACCATATATTTT. This translates into CASSLIQGAPGNTIYF.

This chain uses TRBV6-6 with TRBJ2-7; D ambiguous. Trimming took 1 base from V and 7 from J, leaving 14 bases between them. CDR3 length: 14 residues. Germline CDR1 is MNHNY and CDR2 is SVGAGI (reference sequence). CDR3 sequence (DNA): TGTGCCAGCAGTTACTATCGAGACGGAGTAGAGCAGTACTTC. It translates to CASSYYRDGVEQYF.

This clone was seen only a few times. The V call is TRBV5-4, the J call TRBJ1-1, with 8 bases that match TRBD1. V dropped 1 base and J dropped 1; count of bases not matched to a gene: 3. This CDR3 spans 15 amino acids. From germline, CDR1 is SGHNT and CDR2 YYREEE (reference sequence). The CDR3 DNA sequence: TGTGCCAGCAGCTTGCCGACAGGGGCGAACACTGAAGCTTTCTTT. Its protein product is CASSLPTGANTEAFF.

This chain links TRBV6-5 with TRBJ2-7, with D perhaps TRBD1 (5 bases). The length of the CDR3 is 14 residues. Per germline, CDR1 MNHEY and CDR2 SVGAGI. V lost 5 bases and J 3 bases, leaving 14 bases between the germline ends. Here the CDR3 reads CASSEGAGIYEQYF. CDR3 coding DNA: TGTGCCAGCAGTGAAGGGGCAGGGATCTACGAGCAGTACTTC.

V usage is TRBV28 and J usage is TRBJ2-7; D perhaps matches TRBD2 (5 bases). This CDR3 spans 12 amino acids. V dropped 4 bases and J dropped 1 base, with 5 bases sitting between them. Germline V lookup: CDR1 MDHEN, CDR2 SYDVKM. The CDR3: CASSWESYEQYF. The DNA of the CDR3 is TGTGCCAGCAGTTGGGAGTCCTACGAGCAGTACTTC.

The rearrangement links TRBV14 to TRBJ2-1; tentatively, D is TRBD2 (6 bases). In germline, CDR1 is SGHDN, CDR2 FVKESK. V lost 4 bases and J 9 bases, leaving 16 bases between the germline ends. The CDR3 runs 14 residues. The CDR3 is CASSLSRLVREQFF. The DNA for the CDR3 is TGTGCCAGCAGCCTAAGTCGACTAGTTCGTGAGCAGTTCTTC. The variable domain in full, completed from reference TRBV14 and TRBJ2-1, reads EAGVTQFPSHSVIEKGQTVTLRCDPISGHDNLYWYRRVMGKEIKFLLHFVKESKQDESGMPNNRFLAERTGGTYSTLKVQPAELEDSGVYFCASSLSRLVREQFFGPGTRLTVL.

This chain connects TRBV30 to TRBJ1-5, with 8 bases matching TRBD1. V lost 2 bases to trimming and J lost 3 bases; unmatched junction nucleotides: 9. This CDR3 has 16 amino acids. Germline CDR1 and CDR2: GTSNPN and SVGIG (reference sequence). For the CDR3, the DNA is TGTGCCTGGAGTTTGACAGGGGTGGTTGACAATCAGCCCCAGCATTTT. Its translation is CAWSLTGVVDNQPQHF.

The genes are TRBV15 and TRBJ2-5; 10 nucleotides match TRBD1. With V trimmed by 5 bases and J by 11 bases, 11 bases remained unmatched. Germline V gene lookup returns CDR1 LNHNV and CDR2 YYDKDF (reference sequence). The CDR3 sequence is 14 residues long. In DNA, the CDR3 is TGTGCCACCAGCGGCCGGGACAGGGGAGGTGAGCAGTACTTC. This gives the protein CATSGRDRGGEQYF.